A selection of T cell receptor beta chains follows, all from one sample in a study of T cells in Graves' hyperthyroidism and ophthalmopathy. MiXCR, run by TCRdb on the multiplex PCR reads, gives a single entry per CDR3 protein. In the table there are a few hundred thousand distinct CDR3 sequences, around a sixth of which are singletons. Sequencing was performed on blood. The source of these receptors is a woman aged 18-29 years with Graves' hyperthyroidism that later progressed to Graves' ophthalmopathy. CDR3s include the opening cysteine and the closing phenylalanine or tryptophan. A D gene is named only where the DNA matches it firmly. Size values are once, few and many counts, or a class for expanded clones, and some rows have none.

J,V,D,size,CDR3,DNA
TRBJ1-1,TRBV18,TRBD1,.,CASSIGQGNTEAFF,TGTGCCAGCTCCATAGGACAGGGGAACACTGAAGCTTTCTTT
TRBJ2-1,TRBV7-2,TRBD2,many,CASSLEVMGGRRNEQFF,TGTGCCAGCAGCTTAGAAGTCATGGGCGGGAGGCGCAATGAGCAGTTCTTC
TRBJ2-7,TRBV20-1,TRBD2,.,CSATLAGRVDEQYF,TGCAGTGCTACTTTAGCGGGGAGAGTCGACGAGCAGTACTTC
TRBJ2-7,TRBV11-3,TRBD1,many,CASSGDRSSYEQYF,TGTGCCAGCAGTGGGGACAGGTCCTCCTACGAGCAGTACTTC
TRBJ2-3,TRBV3-1,TRBD2,.,CASSQASGRASDTQYF,TGTGCCAGCAGCCAAGCTAGCGGGAGAGCGTCAGATACGCAGTATTTT
TRBJ1-5,TRBV18,.,many,CASSPLSGAQPQHF,TGTGCCAGCTCACCCCTCTCGGGGGCTCAGCCCCAGCATTTT
TRBJ1-4,TRBV16,.,few,CASSPHTGEKLFF,TGTGCCAGCAGTCCACATACAGGGGAAAAACTGTTTTTT
TRBJ2-7,TRBV4-2,.,few,CASSQAGLSSYEQYF,TGTGCCAGCAGCCAAGCGGGCTTATCGAGCTACGAGCAGTACTTC
TRBJ1-3,TRBV30,TRBD1,many,CAWSGQGGGNTIYF,TGTGCCTGGAGTGGACAGGGAGGCGGAAACACCATATATTTT
TRBJ2-1,TRBV6-4,.,few,CASSDGEYNEQFF,TGTGCCAGCAGTGACGGAGAGTACAATGAGCAGTTCTTC
TRBJ2-1,TRBV24-1,.,many,CATAMGGSYNEQFF,TGTGCCACCGCGATGGGGGGCAGCTACAATGAGCAGTTCTTC
TRBJ2-7,TRBV4-2,TRBD2,.,CASSSDVGGLAVYEQYF,TGTGCCAGCAGCTCCGACGTCGGGGGACTAGCGGTCTACGAGCAGTACTTC
TRBJ1-2,TRBV7-9,.,.,CASSLGGAALLDYGYTF,TGTGCCAGCAGCCTGGGGGGGGCGGCCCTTTTGGATTATGGCTACACCTTC
TRBJ2-7,TRBV7-8,.,few,CASSFGGGGGGHEQYF,TGTGCCAGCAGCTTTGGAGGGGGGGGGGGCGGTCACGAGCAGTACTTC
TRBJ2-1,TRBV2,TRBD2,many,CASKEREGHNEQFF,TGTGCCAGCAAGGAGCGGGAGGGTCACAATGAGCAGTTCTTC
TRBJ1-1,TRBV4-1,.,many,CASSRQIGDTEAFF,TGCGCCAGCAGCCGACAGATTGGGGACACTGAAGCTTTCTTT
TRBJ2-1,TRBV4-1,TRBD2,.,CASSQASGNSNEQFF,TGCGCCAGCAGCCAGGCTAGCGGTAACTCCAATGAGCAGTTCTTC
TRBJ1-5,TRBV20-1,.,once,CSAREIGGGGQPQHF,TGCAGTGCTAGAGAGATAGGGGGAGGAGGTCAGCCCCAGCATTTT
TRBJ2-7,TRBV5-6,.,.,CASSLRVASSYEQYF,TGTGCCAGCAGCTTGCGTGTGGCCAGCTCCTACGAGCAGTACTTC
TRBJ2-3,TRBV11-2,.,.,CASSQGLAPRVGDTQYF,TGCGCCAGCAGCCAAGGGCTTGCGCCCCGGGTCGGGGATACGCAGTATTTT
TRBJ2-7,TRBV5-1,TRBD2,.,CASSRGLAGAYEQYF,TGTGCCAGCAGTCGCGGACTAGCGGGGGCCTACGAGCAGTACTTC
TRBJ1-2,TRBV12-3/TRBV12-4,.,many,CASSFGWPHGYTF,TGTGCCAGCAGTTTCGGCTGGCCTCATGGCTACACCTTC
TRBJ2-3,TRBV2,.,many,CASRVTLSDTQYF,TGTGCCAGCAGGGTAACCCTCTCAGATACGCAGTATTTT
TRBJ1-4,TRBV28,.,many,CASSFWRVGGPNEKLFF,TGTGCCAGCAGTTTTTGGAGGGTGGGAGGGCCTAATGAAAAACTGTTTTTT
TRBJ2-3,TRBV19,.,.,CASKTGPGDVDTQYF,TGTGCCAGCAAAACCGGGCCCGGAGATGTGGATACGCAGTATTTT
TRBJ2-2,TRBV14,.,few,CASSQGQIIGELFF,TGTGCCAGCAGCCAAGGACAGATTATCGGGGAGCTGTTTTTT
TRBJ2-7,TRBV6-1,.,few,CASRGDVYEQYF,TGTGCCAGCAGGGGGGACGTCTACGAGCAGTACTTC
TRBJ2-7,TRBV12-3/TRBV12-4,.,few,CASSFAQGAGTRANEQCF,.
TRBJ2-3,TRBV7-3,TRBD2,.,CASGPYGEGGTQYF,TGTGCCAGCGGCCCTTACGGGGAGGGAGGCACGCAGTATTTT
TRBJ1-6,TRBV20-1,.,many,CSARAGQNNSPLHF,TGCAGTGCTAGAGCTGGGCAGAATAATTCACCCCTCCACTTT
TRBJ2-5,TRBV28,TRBD2,many,CASSNLSGNPYQETQYF,TGTGCCAGCAGTAACCTTAGCGGGAACCCGTACCAAGAGACCCAGTACTTC
TRBJ2-7,TRBV6-1,.,many,CASTDLGGLAYEQYF,TGTGCCAGCACAGACCTTGGCGGCTTGGCCTACGAGCAGTACTTC
TRBJ2-1,TRBV30,.,.,CAWSVQVYNEQFF,TGTGCCTGGAGTGTACAGGTTTACAATGAGCAGTTCTTC
TRBJ1-1,TRBV18,TRBD1,many,CASSPSRGYTEAFF,TGTGCCAGCTCACCCAGCAGGGGGTACACTGAAGCTTTCTTT
TRBJ2-1,TRBV30,TRBD2,many,CACSGSSYNEQFF,TGTGCCTGCAGCGGGAGCTCCTACAATGAGCAGTTCTTC
TRBJ2-3,TRBV12-3/TRBV12-4,.,many,CASRRDSTDTQYF,TGTGCCAGCAGGCGGGACTCCACAGATACGCAGTATTTT
TRBJ2-2,TRBV6-1,.,.,CASSPQGNTGELFF,TGTGCCAGCAGTCCCCAGGGGAACACCGGGGAGCTGTTTTTT
TRBJ2-1,TRBV4-1,.,.,CASSQVGTRQGEQFF,TGCGCCAGCAGCCAAGTCGGGACCCGACAAGGGGAGCAGTTCTTC
TRBJ1-3,TRBV2,.,many,CASTASGNTIYF,TGTGCCAGCACGGCCTCTGGAAACACCATATATTTT
TRBJ2-1,TRBV7-2,TRBD2,many,CASSPSLLAGRNEQFF,TGTGCCAGCAGCCCTTCCCTACTAGCGGGAAGGAATGAGCAGTTCTTC
TRBJ1-2,TRBV28,TRBD1,many,CASEGTGIDNYGYTF,TGTGCCAGCGAGGGGACAGGGATCGATAACTATGGCTACACCTTC
TRBJ1-3,TRBV3-1,.,many,CASSQDGRALGNTIYF,TGTGCCAGCAGCCAAGACGGACGGGCGTTGGGAAACACCATATATTTT
TRBJ2-3,TRBV10-3,.,many,CAIRQTGISTDTQYF,TGTGCCATCAGGCAGACCGGGATCAGCACAGATACGCAGTATTTT
TRBJ1-1,TRBV28,.,many,CASSLRAEPMNTEAFF,TGTGCCAGCAGTTTACGGGCAGAACCGATGAACACTGAAGCTTTCTTT
TRBJ1-1,TRBV19,.,many,CASSSQVGDTEAFF,TGTGCCAGTAGTTCCCAGGTGGGTGACACTGAAGCTTTCTTT
TRBJ2-7,TRBV20-1,TRBD1,many,CSAMRAQGTYEQYF,TGCAGTGCTATGCGGGCACAGGGGACCTACGAGCAGTACTTC
TRBJ2-1,TRBV20-1,.,many,CSARVADLFGEQFF,TGCAGTGCTAGAGTGGCGGACTTATTCGGCGAGCAGTTCTTC
TRBJ2-3,TRBV2,TRBD1,many,CASRGDRTSTDTQYF,TGTGCCAGCAGGGGGGACAGAACTAGCACAGATACGCAGTATTTT
TRBJ1-1,TRBV3-1,.,many,CASSQGTFRLPEAFF,TGTGCCAGCAGCCAAGGGACATTCCGCCTCCCTGAAGCTTTCTTT
TRBJ1-2,TRBV12-3/TRBV12-4,.,many,CASRGQGNYGYTF,TGTGCCAGCAGGGGCCAGGGCAACTATGGCTACACCTTC
TRBJ1-1,TRBV15,.,many,CATSRDLLPGNTEAFF,TGTGCCACCAGCAGAGATCTTTTGCCGGGGAACACTGAAGCTTTCTTT
TRBJ2-3,TRBV6-2/TRBV6-3,TRBD2,.,CAREREGPNSGTDTQYF,TGTGCCAGAGAGCGGGAGGGCCCTAACTCAGGCACAGATACGCAGTATTTT
TRBJ2-2,TRBV11-3,.,few,CASSLNYLVPGELFF,TGTGCCAGCAGCTTAAACTACCTCGTGCCCGGGGAGCTGTTTTTT
TRBJ1-5,TRBV6-1,TRBD1,few,CASSEAPAGGHQPQHF,TGTGCCAGCAGTGAAGCGCCGGCAGGGGGCCATCAGCCCCAGCATTTT